The rows below give T cell receptor beta chains drawn from one sample of a study of T cells in Graves' hyperthyroidism and ophthalmopathy. From the multiplex PCR reads, TCRdb called clonotypes with MiXCR, one entry per CDR3 protein. The sample has approximately 590,000 distinct CDR3 sequences; 15% to 18% are singletons. Material for sequencing was blood. These TCRs come from a woman in her 30s with Graves' hyperthyroidism. Both conserved end residues are part of each CDR3. A D gene is named only where the DNA matches it firmly. Not all rows give a size; the values are once, few, many and, for expanded clones, a class.

>many|TRBD2|TRBJ2-7|TRBV5-1
CASSSGIAGPMVAQYF
TGCGCCAGCAGTTCGGGAATAGCGGGCCCAATGGTGGCGCAGTACTTC
>many|TRBD1|TRBJ2-1|TRBV7-2
CASSLGRDRYNEQFF
TGTGCCAGCAGCTTAGGCCGGGACAGATACAATGAGCAGTTCTTC
>few|TRBD2|TRBJ2-2|TRBV6-2/TRBV6-3
CASSYRDQTLRLAGANTGELFF
TGTGCCAGCAGTTACAGAGACCAGACTCTCCGACTAGCGGGAGCGAACACCGGGGAGCTGTTTTTT
>many|-|TRBJ2-7|TRBV6-1
CASSRRVVDEQYF
TGTGCCAGCAGTCGCAGGGTTGTGGACGAGCAGTACTTC
>many|-|TRBJ1-1|TRBV7-2
CASRITGSTEAFF
TGTGCCAGCCGAATTACAGGATCCACTGAAGCTTTCTTT
>few|TRBD1|TRBJ2-1|TRBV3-1
CASSHTNRGSYNEQFF
TGTGCCAGCAGCCATACGAACAGGGGCTCCTACAATGAGCAGTTCTTC
>few|-|TRBJ2-7|TRBV7-2
CASSSSSGTYSYEQYF
TGTGCCAGCAGCTCTTCATCCGGGACATACTCCTACGAGCAGTACTTC
>many|-|TRBJ2-1|TRBV7-2
CASSQDRINEQFF
TGTGCCAGCAGCCAGGACAGAATCAATGAGCAGTTCTTC
>many|-|TRBJ1-1|TRBV18
CASSPGPPNTEAFF
TGTGCCAGCTCACCAGGCCCTCCGAACACTGAAGCTTTCTTT
>few|TRBD1|TRBJ2-6|TRBV7-3
CASSPIQGLVSGANVLTF
TGTGCCAGCAGCCCAATACAGGGGCTCGTCTCTGGGGCCAACGTCCTGACTTTC
>-|TRBD2|TRBJ2-5|TRBV6-2/TRBV6-3
CASSQLDGRGYF
TGTGCCAGCAGTCAACTTGACGGGAGGGGATACTTC
>many|-|TRBJ1-5|TRBV6-1
CASSPLRGARVQPQHF
TGTGCCAGCAGCCCGTTACGAGGGGCGCGAGTACAGCCCCAGCATTTT
>-|TRBD1|TRBJ2-7|TRBV20-1
CSASPTGIGEQYF
TGCAGTGCTAGCCCGACAGGGATAGGCGAGCAGTACTTC
>many|-|TRBJ2-1|TRBV12-3/TRBV12-4
CASSLRRDVLYNEQFF
TGTGCCAGCAGTTTAAGGCGGGACGTACTCTACAATGAGCAGTTCTTC
>once|-|TRBJ2-1|TRBV20-1
CSARREILSGPETQFF
TGCAGTGCTAGACGTGAGATCTTATCAGGGCCGGAGACCCAGTTCTTC
>many|-|TRBJ1-6|TRBV12-3/TRBV12-4
CASSFLRQGNSPLHF
TGTGCCAGCAGTTTTCTTCGGCAGGGTAATTCACCCCTCCACTTT
>many|-|TRBJ2-3|TRBV24-1
CATGTGMDTQYF
TGTGCCACCGGGACGGGCATGGATACGCAGTATTTT
>many|TRBD2|TRBJ2-1|TRBV12-5
CASGSGLAEYNEQFF
TGTGCTAGTGGTAGCGGACTAGCGGAGTACAATGAGCAGTTCTTC
>few|-|TRBJ2-2|TRBV11-2
CASILLGFGPGELFF
TGTGCCAGCATCCTGTTAGGGTTTGGTCCCGGGGAGCTGTTTTTT
>many|-|TRBJ1-1|TRBV20-1
CSARAPGGTEAFF
TGCAGTGCTAGAGCTCCTGGTGGCACTGAAGCTTTCTTT
>-|-|TRBJ2-3|TRBV7-9
CASSQSVRDHVADTQYF
TGCGCCAGCAGCCAATCCGTCCGGGACCATGTGGCAGATACGCAGTATTTT
>-|TRBD1|TRBJ2-3|TRBV19
CASSRTGGTDTQYF
TGTGCCAGTAGCAGGACAGGGGGCACAGATACGCAGTATTTT
>many|-|TRBJ1-1|TRBV28
CASSLGARRWTEAFF
TGTGCCAGCAGTTTGGGCGCACGTAGGTGGACTGAAGCTTTCTTT